This record concerns one T cell receptor (beta chain) sequence. It lacks a known antigen. Per-nucleotide qualities are absent, and no much larger clonotype sits a single base away. Profiling of TCR beta VDJ combinations and CDR3 sequences used genomic DNA as the template. TCR repertoire sequencing was run on an Illumina HiSeq 2000. Per the original workflow: TRBV/TRBJ rearrangement plots, CDR3 size and DJ length profiles, and Simpson's diversity index were used to evaluate the repertoires. The immunodominant clone was defined as the most abundant DNA sequence in deep sequencing data. CDR3 amino acid sequences were checked for sharing between subjects and were compared against published repertoires and the VDJdb database. TCRdb reworked the public reads: Q25 trimming with fastp, MiXCR clone assembly, productive beta chains retained. Every distinct CDR3 protein forms one entry, paired with its most common genes and DNA. V and J calls and clone size were set by TCRdb, not the authors. Present in this sample are around 200,000 distinct CDR3 sequences, roughly 45% of which were seen just once. The ten largest clones add up to roughly 21% of the sample.

The data were obtained in a study of CD8+CD57+ T cells in acquired aplastic anemia (dated by TCRdb to 2017 to 2018). Turning to the overall study: DNA extracted from sorted CD4+ and CD8+ cells had a mean of roughly 3.4 ug, with a range of about 0.19 to 27.4 ug. CD8+CD57+ expansion was defined as a frequency above the mean frequency observed in healthy subjects.

General conclusions and limits of the study: No significant difference in CD8+ Simpson's diversity was found between patients and healthy controls (P=0.060). About 30 CD8+ CDR3 sequences were found to be shared between patients and controls, but these sequences appeared to be highly expressed in patients and within the immunodominant clones of the patients.

The patients picked for sequencing were ones in whom flow cytometry had shown an expansion of CD8+CD57+ cells. All patients had severe acquired aplastic anemia diagnosed by International Study of Aplastic Anemia and Agranulocytosis and Camitta criteria. At the time blood was sampled, none of the patients had received any therapy. TCR repertoires of sorted CD4+ and CD8+ blood T cells from severe aplastic anemia patients and healthy subjects were deep-sequenced in the study. Patients were enrolled in the USA under clinicaltrials.gov protocols 00001620, 01623167, 00001397, 00071045, 00081523 and 00961064. Ficoll-Paque density gradient centrifugation was used to isolate peripheral blood mononuclear cells. CD4+ and CD8+ T cells were sorted by FACS or magnetic beads before DNA extraction. Measured from the cysteine to the phenylalanine, the CDR3 is 15 residues long. Only the CDR3 part of the read is kept: 45 bases, read in frame from the first base. Trimming takes 8 bases off V and 3 bases off J; junction bases not matched to a gene: 11. From the germline V gene (reference sequence), CDR1 is MNHEY and CDR2 is SMNVEV.

The sample comprised sorted CD4+, CD8+, or CD8+CD57+ T cells (not recorded which) from PBMCs. This TCR derives from a human donor with aplastic anemia. The chain is made from TRBV27 and TRBJ1-1; the junction holds 8 bases that match TRBD1. Read as DNA, the sequence is TGTGCCAGCCAAACCCGCGACAGGGGCGACACTGAAGCTTTCTTT. It specifies CASQTRDRGDTEAFF.